Reported below is one T cell receptor beta chain. The data were taken from a study of human T cells and chemical hapten exposure. Time point described: pre-sensitization, week 0. The treatment denotes: therapeutic diphenylcyclopropenone sensitization with weekly scalp DPC. Germline lookup yields CDR1 LGHNA and CDR2 YSLEER. V was cut by 0 bases and J by 5 bases, with 10 bases left in between. CDR3 length: 14 amino acids. TCRdb re-analysed the RACE reads in MiXCR, keeping a single row per CDR3 protein. The data show under 300,000 distinct CDR3 sequences, about 9% seen once. The rearrangement links TRBV4-3 to TRBJ1-1; D remains ambiguous. The sequence was collected from a woman aged 40 to 50 with alopecia areata. Some clones in this sample may be carry-over from other donors' samples. The source material was whole blood, sampled in connection with sensitization to the hapten diphenylcyclopropenone (DPC). CDR3 coding DNA: TGCGCCAGCAGCCAAGATGGCATCGGGACTGAAGCTTTCTTT. Translated: CASSQDGIGTEAFF.